This T cell receptor beta chain was captured in a study of T cell repertoires in cytomegalovirus infection (dated by TCRdb to between 2017 and 2020). About the investigation overall: Recently identified HLA-C-restricted CMV epitopes, whose presentation resists viral immunomodulation, were targeted by peptide stimulations together with well-studied HLA-B-restricted epitopes. Donor HLA type was relevant to the analysis, because carriage of CMV infection together with the matching HLA type was indicated by public TCR beta signatures. What the authors observed across the whole study: The ex vivo response was dominated by HLA-C-restricted CMV-specific TCR beta clonotypes, which also provided the single most frequent clonotype in two of eight donors. In both this cohort and an independent approximately 370-donor cohort, the cumulative frequency of public TCR beta family members distinguished carriers of CMV infection plus the relevant HLA type.

Sequencing used an Illumina HiSeq 1500. Using fastp at Q25 and MiXCR, TCRdb reprocessed the public reads and kept productive beta chains. Every distinct CDR3 protein forms one entry, paired with its most common genes and DNA. The sample yields some 38,000 distinct CDR3 sequences; about 48% were counted once. The ten top clones hold approximately 90% of the sample. The treatment or condition label for this specimen denotes: in vitro stimulation with specific CMV peptide epitopes to enrich CMV-specific T cells. As concerns this clonotype: Its antigen is still unknown. Per-base qualities were not stored, and no clone one base away is much larger.

V was cut back by 0 bases and J by 3 bases, leaving a gap of 10 bases between them. The germline V gene gives CDR1 as MNHEY and CDR2 as SVGAGI. The CDR3 sequence holds 15 residues, the cysteine and phenylalanine included. CDR3 DNA is the only sequence kept; it has 45 bases, read in frame from the first base. Here the sequenced sample was CD8+ T cells from cultured PBMCs, taken from culture after CMV antigen stimulation. The rearranged chain carries TRBV6-5 and TRBJ2-3, and possibly TRBD1, on 6 matching bases. The sequence came from a human donor in good health (CMV status not recorded). Some clones in this sample may be carry-over from other donors' samples. The CDR3 sequence is CASSYSGAWTDTQYF. The bases are TGTGCCAGCAGTTACTCGGGGGCTTGGACAGATACGCAGTATTTT.